The rows below give T cell receptor beta chains drawn from one sample of a study of beta chain features in type 1 diabetes. TCRdb's copy holds only in-frame clones and misses some; the assay was immunoSEQ multiplex PCR. Of 350,000 to 450,000 clones listed, approximately 13% were seen once; the top ten hold approximately 0.035%. Specimen: naive CD4+ T cells from blood. These receptors were obtained from a man aged 25 to 45 in good health. Each CDR3 is given without its conserved first and last residue.

>TRBV29-1
SAQPTPTEAF
>TRBV7-8
ASSSNRLAEKYNEQF
>TRBV5-8
ASSLGQIHSGANVLT
>TRBV11-2
ASSLDPWRTF
>TRBV19
ASSTYSFTDTQY
>TRBV5-4
ASSFGIQGQMVGYT
>TRBV12-5
ASGPPGTYTQY
>TRBV30
AWSVGQGRANYGYT
>TRBV6-6
ASRPRTLADTQY
>TRBV2
ASRAGVAQPQH
>TRBV7-9
ASSLGGFQETQY
>TRBV9
ASSVGDTGELF
>TRBV19
ASSMGSVETQY
>TRBV30
AWMVAGGNTEAF
>TRBV29-1
SVSTSTDTQY
>TRBV4-3
ALTLSRDTGELF
>TRBV29-1
SVTPTSPSGETQY
>TRBV11-1
ASSPRDRLNYGYT
>TRBV9
ASSVGTPRGNEQF
>TRBV11-2
ASSLAGSYTGELF
>TRBV9
ASSVTSGISSYNEQF
>TRBV5-1
ASSQGLAYEQY
>TRBV11-3
ASSPRVKADTQY
>TRBV4-3
ASSQELAGAQETQY
>TRBV6-6
ASSYPLQRETQY
>TRBV9
ASSLGSKETQY
>TRBV5-4
ASSSTAGGLYEQY
>TRBV6-5
ASSTGSQETQY
>TRBV5-4
ASSSLGLAGPETQY
>TRBV9
ASSVVPENTEAF
>TRBV9
ASSPTPSGGGATGELF
>TRBV30
AWSLGLAYNEQF
>TRBV10-3
AISDPGTDEKLF
>TRBV11-2
ASSLVGTSKNIQY
>TRBV5-1
ASSVSTSTDTQY
>TRBV5-1
ASSLGLPGETQY
>TRBV29-1
SVGDFPSSYNEQF
>TRBV4-3
ASSQDLTGTGSTNEQF
>TRBV9
ASSVAGAYGYT
>TRBV4-3
ASRRGLPYNEQF
>TRBV29-1
SVESAGERRNTEAF
>TRBV11-2
ASSFADQETQY